A single sample is the source of the 20 T cell receptor beta chains below, sequenced in a study of blood T cells in healthy people across ages. It was with a sample-barcoded 5' primer and a J-beta primer mix that a second PCR of about 6 to 12 cycles was run. TCRdb reprocessed the 5' RACE reads via MiXCR and lists one record per CDR3 protein. The repertoire includes 270,000 or so distinct CDR3 sequences, roughly 29% of them detected once, and 29% sits in the top ten. Sequenced sample: blood. These receptors all stem from a woman between 65 and 79 years old in good health.

This clonotype was seen only a few times. The chain carries TRBV5-1 and TRBJ2-7; D might be TRBD1 or TRBD2, each matching 5 bases. This CDR3 has 13 amino acids. Trimming took 6 bases from V and 0 from J, leaving 10 bases between them. CDR1 is SGHRS, CDR2 YFSETQ, per germline. The CDR3 is CASNRDPSYEQYF. Here the CDR3 DNA reads TGCGCCAGCAACCGGGACCCCTCCTACGAGCAGTACTTC.

The chain has TRBV10-3 and TRBJ2-3; D possibly corresponds to TRBD2 (6 bases). The CDR3 is made up of 13 amino acids. Germline V gene data show CDR1 as ENHRY and CDR2 as SYGVKD. Trimming pared 10 bases from V and 2 bases from J, leaving 13 bases between. The CDR3 loop is CATTRGPTDTQYF. The CDR3 region has the DNA TGTGCCACGACTAGAGGCCCCACAGATACGCAGTATTTT.

CDR3 sequence reads: CSARDSTRQASEAFF. The CDR3 region has the DNA TGCAGTGCTAGAGACTCGACGAGACAGGCTTCTGAAGCTTTCTTT. This chain joins TRBV20-1 and TRBJ1-1, with D possibly being TRBD1 (6 bases). CDR3 size: 15 residues. Germline V CDR1 and CDR2: DFQATT, SNEGSKA (reference sequence). The V gene lost 0 bases and the J gene lost 6 bases, with 17 bases spanning the gap.

This clonotype was counted only a few times. V and J are TRBV7-2 and TRBJ2-5; 11 bases fit TRBD2. The last part of the DNA fits TRBJ2-7 better; the J call may be wrong. The CDR3 is 15 amino acids. CDR1 is SGHTA, CDR2 FQGNSA, per germline. CDR3 protein: CASSYSGRAVDEQYF. CDR3 DNA sequence: TGTGCCAGCAGTTATAGCGGGAGGGCCGTGGACGAGCAGTACTTC.

This clonotype has only a few counts. This chain uses TRBV7-3 with TRBJ2-2; D uncertain. CDR1 and CDR2 (germline): SGHTA, FQGTGA. This CDR3 is built from 13 residues. V was pared by 6 bases and J by 3 bases, with 8 bases between. The CDR3 region is CASSTQYTGELFF. Here the CDR3 DNA reads TGTGCCAGCAGTACCCAGTACACCGGGGAGCTGTTTTTT.

This clonotype has more than one count but fewer than ten. This chain connects TRBV6-2 or TRBV6-3 to TRBJ1-2; D may be TRBD1 (6 bases). V was clipped by 5 bases and J by 8 bases, with 12 bases between them. Germline CDR1 reads MNHEY; CDR2 reads SVGEGT. The length of the CDR3 is 12 residues. As DNA, the CDR3 is TGTGCCAGCAGTGGGCCCAGGGGCGGCTACACCTTC. It codes for CASSGPRGGYTF.

V and J are TRBV21-1 and TRBJ1-5. TRBV21-1 is a pseudogene segment. The CDR3 consists of 11 residues. This chain's CDR3 is CASSGNQPQHF. CDR3 in DNA: TGTGCCAGCAGCGGTAATCAGCCCCAGCATTTT.

This clonotype was observed many times. The chain is built from TRBV19 and TRBJ2-3; D gene unclear. Trimming removed 6 bases from V and 5 bases from J, with 9 bases in between. This CDR3 comprises 12 residues. Germline V lookup: CDR1 LNHDA, CDR2 SQIVND (reference sequence). CDR3 loop: CASRLSGDTQYF. CDR3 nucleotide sequence: TGTGCCAGTAGACTTTCCGGAGATACGCAGTATTTT.

The rearrangement uses TRBV7-2 and TRBJ2-3, with a tentative D call TRBD2 (6 bases). This CDR3 comprises 16 residues. V gave up 5 bases and J gave up 2 bases, with 17 bases separating them. Germline CDR1 and CDR2: SGHTA and FQGNSA. CDR3 region: CASSHIRDFSTDTQYF. The CDR3 coding sequence is TGTGCCAGCAGCCACATTCGGGACTTCTCCACAGATACGCAGTATTTT.

The J gene is TRBJ1-2, the V gene TRBV6-5; TRBD1 agrees at 9 bases. The J segment lost 7 bases and the V segment lost 6 bases, leaving 6 bases of the junction unmatched. The germline V gene has CDR1 MNHEY and CDR2 SVGAGI. There are 13 residues in the CDR3. As DNA, the CDR3 is TGTGCCAGCAGCCCGGACAGGGGTGGTGGCTACACCTTC. Translation gives CASSPDRGGGYTF.

V is TRBV4-2 and J is TRBJ2-6; D remains unclear. V was shortened by 2 bases and J by 0 bases, with 14 bases between the two germline ends. This CDR3 contains 18 residues. The germline V gene has CDR1 LGHNA and CDR2 YNFKEQ. The CDR3 reads CASSQISLTSSGANVLTF. In DNA, the CDR3 is TGTGCCAGCAGCCAAATCAGTTTGACGTCCTCTGGGGCCAACGTCCTGACTTTC.

A word on this clonotype: A much larger clone differs by one base, so this may be a read error. The chain joins TRBV6-2 or TRBV6-3 to TRBJ2-2; D is possibly TRBD1 or TRBD2 (6 bases each). CDR1 MNHEY and CDR2 SVGEGT come from the germline V gene. This CDR3 region has 14 residues. In nucleotides, the CDR3 is TGTGCCAGCAGTTACAGGAGGGACACCGGGGAGCTGTCTTTT. The encoded protein is CASSYRRDTGELSF.

There are a few counts of this clonotype. CDR3 nucleotides: TGTGCTAGTAGCTCCTCAGGGGGGTTGGAGACCCAGTACTTC. This encodes CASSSSGGLETQYF. The chain carries TRBV12-5 and TRBJ2-5; possibly TRBD1 for D (7 bases). Germline CDR1 is LGHNT and CDR2 is FRNRAP. The V end lost 8 bases, the J end lost 5 bases, and 18 bases lay between the germline ends. The CDR3 is 14 residues long.

This clonotype showed up just a few times. CDR3 in amino acids: CASSPTSVGRPGGNEQFF. In DNA, the CDR3 is TGTGCCAGCAGCCCCACTAGCGTTGGGAGGCCGGGGGGGAATGAGCAGTTCTTC. This chain connects TRBV12-3 or TRBV12-4 to TRBJ2-5; 8 bases are a match to TRBD2. With the DNA end fitting TRBJ2-1 better, the J assignment may be wrong. The CDR3 consists of 18 residues.

The V and J genes are TRBV7-2 and TRBJ2-3; 8 bases align to TRBD2. This CDR3 spans 18 amino acids. The germline V gene encodes CDR1 SGHTA and CDR2 FQGNSA. The J segment lost 2 bases and the V segment lost 5 bases, leaving 15 bases of the junction unmatched. The CDR3 reads CASSHPLRGLANTDTQYF. The CDR3 DNA follows: TGTGCCAGCAGCCACCCACTACGCGGACTAGCCAACACAGATACGCAGTATTTT.

The chain links TRBV6-1 to TRBJ2-5; 13 bases agree with TRBD2. The junction had 11 bases not matched to a gene; V was cut back by 5 bases and J by 2 bases. Per the germline V gene, CDR1 is MNHNS and CDR2 is SASEGT. This CDR3 has 18 residues. CDR3 region: CASSPGLAGVRGQETQYF. Written as DNA, the CDR3 is TGTGCCAGCAGTCCCGGACTAGCGGGAGTAAGGGGTCAAGAGACCCAGTACTTC.

This clonotype was seen repeatedly, ten times or more. The chain combines TRBV12-3 or TRBV12-4 with TRBJ1-3, with D uncertain. The CDR3 totals 13 residues. Trimming removed 8 bases at V and 4 bases at J, with 12 bases between. CDR3 region: CASLTVGGNTIYF. CDR3 in DNA: TGTGCCAGCCTCACGGTAGGAGGAAACACCATATATTTT.

The sample holds many counts of this clonotype. The V call is TRBV19, the J call TRBJ1-6, with 8 bases matching TRBD1. The CDR3 sequence is 13 residues long. Germline V gene data show CDR1 as LNHDA and CDR2 as SQIVND (reference sequence). The DNA of the CDR3 is TGTGCTTCAGGGGGCTCATTGAATTCACCCCTCCACTTT. It is translated as CASGGSLNSPLHF. The variable domain in full, completed from reference TRBV19 and TRBJ1-6, reads DGGITQSPKYLFRKEGQNVTLSCEQNLNHDAMYWYRQDPGQGLRLIYYSQIVNDFQKGDIAEGYSVSREKKESFPLTVTSAQKNPTAFYLCASGGSLNSPLHFGNGTRLTVT.

This chain connects TRBV11-1 to TRBJ2-1, with unresolved D. The CDR3 contains 12 residues. The germline V gene encodes CDR1 SGHAT and CDR2 FQDESV (reference sequence). CDR3 protein: CATSWDYNEQFF. The CDR3 coding sequence is TGTGCAACCAGTTGGGACTACAATGAGCAGTTCTTC.

The rearrangement uses TRBV27 and TRBJ2-5; unclear D gene. Looked up from germline, CDR1 is MNHEY and CDR2 is SMNVEV (reference sequence). V shed 6 bases and J shed 3 bases, with 23 bases lying between them. This CDR3 has 17 amino acids. Written as DNA, the CDR3 is TGTGCCAGCAGGGAATTCAAGGTGGTGGGAAAGAAAGAGACCCAGTACTTC. It encodes CASREFKVVGKKETQYF.